This T cell receptor (beta chain) came from a study of technical replicates of blood from several donors. Repertoires were generated with immunoSEQ multiplex PCR, while TCRdb's copy carries only in-frame clones and drops some. The data hold 45,000 to 60,000 clones, with about 82% observed a single time. V dropped 3 bases and J dropped 6; count of bases not matched to a gene: 9. Germline CDR1 reads SNHLY; CDR2 reads FYNNEI. The CDR3 loop spans 16 amino acids. The chain recombines TRBV2 with TRBJ1-5; 9 nucleotides line up with TRBD1. Specimen: PBMCs. The TCR sequence derives from a human donor in good health. Some clones in this sample may be carry-over from other donors' samples. Here the CDR3 reads CASSDRTGAIFQPQHF. The CDR3 DNA reads TGTGCCAGCAGTGATAGGACAGGGGCGATATTTCAGCCCCAGCATTTT.